The rows below give T cell receptor beta chains drawn from one sample of a study of blood T cell repertoires in COVID-19. The repertoire was sequenced with immunoSEQ multiplex PCR; TCRdb's copy has only in-frame clones and lacks some. The repertoire consists of roughly 430,000 clones, with over 75% occurring once and the leading ten covering roughly 2%. Sequenced input: PBMCs or T cells enriched from blood (not recorded which). The source is a middle-aged woman with acute COVID-19. CDR3s include the opening cysteine and the closing phenylalanine or tryptophan. The order of the fields is J gene, V gene, CDR3 protein.

TRBJ1-6	TRBV2	CASNLGETPLHF
TRBJ2-5	TRBV11-2	CASSLGAGEETQYF
TRBJ1-5	TRBV2	CASSFRGMDSNQPQHF
TRBJ2-1	TRBV19	CASTTPAGREFF
TRBJ2-7	TRBV7-9	CASSLVFYEQYF
TRBJ2-3	TRBV29-1	CSVGLAASTDTQYF
TRBJ1-2	TRBV15	CATSTQGRGYTF
TRBJ2-2	TRBV3-1/TRBV3-2	CASSQEPQGVGELFF
TRBJ1-1	TRBV5-4	CASSPGQNTEAFF
TRBJ1-1	TRBV5-1	CASSYRGGVDTEAFF
TRBJ2-1	TRBV11-2	CASSPFGNEQFF
TRBJ1-1	TRBV5-1	CASSSTHGQNTEAFF
TRBJ1-1	TRBV11-2	CASSLMGQGTEAFF
TRBJ2-3	TRBV5-4	CASSLGQGRTDTQYF
TRBJ2-1	TRBV3-1/TRBV3-2	CASSPGGGLGNEQFF
TRBJ1-6	TRBV2	CASSTEISPLHF
TRBJ2-2	TRBV19	CASSSSGTLTGELFF
TRBJ1-3	TRBV23-1	CASSHPFWANSGNTIYF
TRBJ2-3	TRBV5-1	CASSLGQRGVTDTQYF
TRBJ1-1	TRBV30	CAWQRPGQGITEAFF
TRBJ1-2	TRBV29-1	CSVEVRDRGHPYGYTF
TRBJ1-6	TRBV6-1	CASSDGSAVSPLHF
TRBJ2-5	TRBV15	CATSGDRGRETQYF
TRBJ2-7	TRBV10-1	CASSDPGTGLHEQYF
TRBJ2-7	TRBV30	CAWADRGFPSYEQYF
TRBJ1-2	TRBV2	CASSTGPYGYTF
TRBJ1-1	TRBV19	CASSTYRDDTEAFF
TRBJ2-7	TRBV6-5	CASSYAGSGRPYEQYF
TRBJ2-2	TRBV5-1	CASSLGSSTGELFF
TRBJ2-7	TRBV19	CATRSSYEQYF
TRBJ1-4	TRBV7-6	CASSSLGQGQLFF
TRBJ1-6	TRBV3-1/TRBV3-2	CASSQASGRGNSPLHF
TRBJ2-3	TRBV25-1	CASSQGTTDTQYF
TRBJ2-3	TRBV5-8	CASSPIAGGGTDTQYF
TRBJ1-3	TRBV7-8	CASSTPTTGSAGNTIYF
TRBJ2-1	TRBV6-5	CASRAGQLQFF
TRBJ2-5	TRBV5-1	CATSTSGGHQETQYF
TRBJ1-6	TRBV5-4	CASSPRTSSYNSPLHF
TRBJ1-5	TRBV28	CASSSGKGQPQHF
TRBJ2-7	TRBV30	CAFTRDSSYEQYF
TRBJ1-2	TRBV7-9	CASSPFNGYTF
TRBJ2-2	TRBV21-1	CASSTSKSGELFF
TRBJ2-2	TRBV7-9	CASSLGATGELFF
TRBJ1-1	TRBV5-1	CASSPIGHHTEAFF
TRBJ2-5	TRBV15	CATSTATGGQETQYF
TRBJ2-1	TRBV10-3	CAISGPLAGGLNEQFF
TRBJ1-6	TRBV5-8	CASSLMVRTYNSPLHF
TRBJ2-7	TRBV5-4	CASSGRTGNREQYF
TRBJ2-3	TRBV7-2	CASSGLAGGWRDHTQYF